This TCR beta chain came from a study of early T cells in non-severe SARS-CoV-2 infection. Turning to the study itself: Sequenced bulk RNA came from whole blood that was unsorted, and chains were unpaired. Notes on the study in general: The study's VDJdb matching favored anti-spike CD8 responses and missed private and CD4 specificities.

In this sample, this clonotype turned up a few times. Its antigen is not known. As part of library construction, unique molecular identifiers were attached to individual cDNA molecules. TCRdb independently ran MiXCR on the 5' RACE reads; one entry per CDR3 protein. This sample has 60,000 to 75,000 distinct CDR3 sequences, with approximately 10% found just once. This material consisted of whole blood, taken at baseline. The receptor comes from an adult who was a healthcare worker with PCR-confirmed SARS-CoV-2 infection or an uninfected control (not recorded which).

The CDR3: CASSPSREALNPPRVSDTQYF. In nucleotides, the CDR3 is TGTGCCAGCAGCCCAAGCCGGGAGGCCCTCAACCCCCCACGGGTATCAGATACGCAGTATTTT. The rearrangement joins TRBV6-4 to TRBJ2-3; 7 bases agree with TRBD2. The V segment lost 6 bases and the J segment 4 bases; nucleotides outside the gene matches: 28. From germline, CDR1 is MRHNA and CDR2 SNTAGT. This CDR3 region has 21 residues.